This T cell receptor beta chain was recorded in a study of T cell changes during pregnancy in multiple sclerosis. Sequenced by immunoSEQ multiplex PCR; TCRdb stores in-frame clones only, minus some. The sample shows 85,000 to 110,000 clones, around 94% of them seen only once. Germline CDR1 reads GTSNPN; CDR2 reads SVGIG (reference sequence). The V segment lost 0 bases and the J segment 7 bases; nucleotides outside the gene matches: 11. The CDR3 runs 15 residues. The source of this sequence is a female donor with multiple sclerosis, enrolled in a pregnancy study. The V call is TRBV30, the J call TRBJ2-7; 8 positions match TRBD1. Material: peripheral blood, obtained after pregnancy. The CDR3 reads CAWSVTNRGSGEQYF. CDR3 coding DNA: TGTGCCTGGAGTGTAACGAACAGGGGGTCGGGGGAGCAGTACTTC.